Below, 27 T cell receptor beta chains from the same sample are listed, as sequenced in a study of blood T cell repertoires in COVID-19. TCRdb keeps only in-frame clones here, not all; method: immunoSEQ multiplex PCR. The profile shows approximately 150,000 clones, around 89% of them singletons. Material: peripheral blood. The receptors were gathered from a human donor with COVID-19, enrolled during active disease. The donor label of this sample is uncertain.

The rearrangement uses TRBV2 and TRBJ2-5, with D unclear. V was cut by 4 bases and J by 9 bases, with 12 bases left in between. This CDR3 comprises 12 residues. Germline-derived CDR1 and CDR2 are SNHLY and FYNNEI. CDR3 in amino acids: CASSGTSGPQYF. In nucleotides, the CDR3 is TGTGCCAGCAGTGGTACGTCTGGGCCCCAGTACTTC.

The J gene is TRBJ2-2, the V gene TRBV28, with TRBD1 as a possible D gene (5 bases). This CDR3 spans 14 amino acids. The germline gives CDR1 MDHEN, CDR2 SYDVKM. Trimming removed 2 bases at V and 5 bases at J, with 9 bases between. CDR3 sequence: CASSLDSGTGELFF. CDR3 coding DNA: TGTGCCAGCAGTTTAGATTCAGGGACCGGGGAGCTGTTTTTT.

The V call is TRBV19, the J call TRBJ2-3; perhaps TRBD1 as D (6 bases). Germline V lookup: CDR1 LNHDA, CDR2 SQIVND (reference sequence). The CDR3 contains 14 residues. V lost 4 bases and J 6 bases, leaving 14 bases between the germline ends. Here the CDR3 DNA reads TGTGCCAGTAGTAGGGACATCGCGAGGGATACGCAGTATTTT. The encoded protein is CASSRDIARDTQYF.

This rearrangement joins TRBV10-2 to TRBJ1-2; D might be TRBD1 (6 bases). The CDR3 contains 14 residues. Trimming removed 9 bases from V and 4 bases from J, with 18 bases in between. Germline CDR1 is WSHSY and CDR2 is SAAADI. In nucleotides, the CDR3 is TGCGCCAGTGCTCCAGGGGACCTCCCCTATGGCTACACCTTC. Translated, it gives CASAPGDLPYGYTF.

The rearrangement joins TRBV7-9 to TRBJ1-1; D remains unclear. The CDR3 consists of 12 residues. Trimming removed 5 bases at V and 0 bases at J, with 4 bases between. From germline, CDR1 is SEHNR and CDR2 FQNEAQ (reference sequence). The CDR3 reads CASSVMNTEAFF. CDR3 DNA: TGTGCCAGCAGCGTAATGAACACTGAAGCTTTCTTT.

The V and J genes are TRBV9 and TRBJ1-1, with 9 bases lining up with TRBD1. The CDR3 loop spans 14 amino acids. The V and J ends lost 4 bases and 3 bases, in that order; junction bases with no gene match: 4. CDR1 and CDR2 (germline): SGDLS, YYNGEE. The CDR3 DNA reads as TGTGCCAGCAGCAGGACAGGGGTGGACACTGAAGCTTTCTTT. Protein product: CASSRTGVDTEAFF.

This clone was seen a handful of times. The chain employs TRBV2 and TRBJ1-5; TRBD1 is a possible D gene (5 bases). Looked up from germline, CDR1 is SNHLY and CDR2 is FYNNEI. This CDR3 has 14 residues. V was clipped by 8 bases and J by 4 bases, with 15 bases between them. The CDR3 DNA follows: TGTGCCAGCCAAATGGGGCTGCCGAATCAGCCCCAGCATTTT. This codes for CASQMGLPNQPQHF.

The chain employs TRBV6-4 and TRBJ2-5, with unresolved D. CDR1 is MRHNA, CDR2 SNTAGT, per germline. The V gene lost 7 bases and the J gene lost 3 bases, with 6 bases spanning the gap. There are 11 residues in the CDR3. Written as DNA, the CDR3 is TGTGCCAGCAAGCGCAAAGAGACCCAGTACTTC. Translation: CASKRKETQYF.

This chain uses TRBV5-4 with TRBJ2-1; 8 bases align to TRBD2. This CDR3 spans 15 amino acids. V dropped 2 bases and J dropped 5; count of bases not matched to a gene: 6. Germline lookup yields CDR1 SGHNT and CDR2 YYREEE (reference sequence). The CDR3 here is CASSLVLAGHNEQFF. The CDR3 DNA sequence: TGTGCCAGCAGCTTAGTATTAGCGGGGCACAATGAGCAGTTCTTC.

The chain has TRBV5-1 and TRBJ1-2; 8 nucleotides align to TRBD1. CDR1 SGHRS and CDR2 YFSETQ come from the germline V gene. The CDR3 has 15 amino acids. Unmatched junction bases numbered 11, after V lost 5 bases and J lost 5 bases. CDR3 bases: TGCGCCAGCAGTTTGACAGGGGACGATGGGTATGGCTACACCTTC. Amino acids: CASSLTGDDGYGYTF.

This clone was detected only once. The rearrangement joins TRBV20-1 to TRBJ1-1; D gene uncertain. This CDR3 has 13 residues. Germline CDR1 DFQATT, CDR2 SNEGSKA (reference sequence). V was trimmed by 3 bases and J by 3 bases, leaving 11 bases between them. CDR3 nucleotides: TGCAGTGCTAGTGGGCAGGTCTACACTGAAGCTTTCTTT. Translating it yields CSASGQVYTEAFF.

The chain couples TRBV10-3 to TRBJ1-1, with 7 positions matching TRBD1. The length of the CDR3 is 15 residues. The germline CDR1 and CDR2 sequences are ENHRY and SYGVKD. Unmatched junction bases numbered 6, after V lost 5 bases and J lost 0 bases. The CDR3 loop reads CAISPRGRLNTEAFF. CDR3 coding DNA: TGTGCCATCAGTCCAAGGGGGCGGCTGAACACTGAAGCTTTCTTT.

The rearrangement uses TRBV7-6 and TRBJ1-4; 8 positions match TRBD1. The CDR3 spans 14 residues. V was clipped by 2 bases and J by 8 bases; unmatched bases: 4. Germline CDR1 is SGHVS and CDR2 is FNYEAQ. In DNA form, the CDR3 reads TGTGCCAGCAGCTTACCAGGGACAGGAGAAAAACTGTTTTTT. Protein sequence: CASSLPGTGEKLFF.

This clone has just one count. The chain links TRBV7-8 to TRBJ1-3; D not resolved. The CDR3 is 16 amino acids. The V end lost 1 base, the J end lost 0 bases, and 10 bases lay between the germline ends. CDR1 is SGHVS and CDR2 is FQNEAQ in the germline V gene. The CDR3 protein is CASSLGFSNSGNTIYF. The DNA of the CDR3 is TGTGCCAGCAGCTTAGGGTTCAGTAACTCTGGAAACACCATATATTTT.

The CDR3 loop is CASSLGTGGGTEAFF. CDR3 in DNA: TGCGCCAGCAGCCTAGGGACAGGGGGAGGCACTGAAGCTTTCTTT. The V and J genes are TRBV5-1 and TRBJ1-1; TRBD1 matches 11 bases. The V segment lost 4 bases and the J segment 4 bases; nucleotides outside the gene matches: 6. CDR1 and CDR2 from the germline V gene are SGHRS and YFSETQ. CDR3 length: 15 residues.

The rearrangement uses TRBV2 and TRBJ2-1; 7 nucleotides agree with TRBD1. Germline loops: CDR1 SNHLY, CDR2 FYNNEI. The CDR3 has 14 residues. V was clipped by 5 bases and J by 7 bases; unmatched bases: 8. This CDR3 is CASSLDRSLNEQFF. The CDR3 DNA is TGTGCCAGCAGTCTGGACAGGTCTTTGAATGAGCAGTTCTTC.

This clone was observed once. This sequence joins TRBV5-6 and TRBJ2-7, with D maybe TRBD1 (5 bases). Per germline, CDR1 SGHDT and CDR2 YYEEEE. The V end lost 3 bases, the J end lost 5 bases, and 15 bases lay between the germline ends. The CDR3 runs 14 residues. The CDR3 spells CASSWQGYPDEQYF. The CDR3 DNA reads as TGTGCCAGCAGCTGGCAGGGTTACCCTGACGAGCAGTACTTC.

The V gene is TRBV3-1 (or the pseudogene TRBV3-2), the J gene TRBJ1-2; 7 positions agree with TRBD1. The CDR3 covers 15 residues. Looked up from germline, CDR1 is LGHDT and CDR2 is YNNKEL (reference sequence). V lost 5 bases, J lost 8 bases, and 14 bases stayed unmatched. This CDR3 is CASSEQQGTATGYTF. The CDR3 nucleotides read TGTGCCAGCAGCGAACAACAGGGGACCGCGACGGGCTACACCTTC.

The gene calls are TRBV19 and TRBJ2-1; 10 bases match TRBD2. Unmatched junction bases numbered 7, after V lost 6 bases and J lost 8 bases. Looked up from germline, CDR1 is LNHDA and CDR2 is SQIVND (reference sequence). The CDR3 contains 14 residues. CDR3 sequence: CASSVSGRVDEQFF. The CDR3 DNA reads TGTGCCAGTAGCGTGAGCGGGAGGGTCGATGAGCAGTTCTTC. Drawing the rest from reference TRBV19 and TRBJ2-1, the complete variable domain is DGGITQSPKYLFRKEGQNVTLSCEQNLNHDAMYWYRQDPGQGLRLIYYSQIVNDFQKGDIAEGYSVSREKKESFPLTVTSAQKNPTAFYLCASSVSGRVDEQFFGPGTRLTVL.

This chain links TRBV15 with TRBJ1-2, with D uncertain. The CDR3 is 13 amino acids. Per germline, CDR1 LNHNV and CDR2 YYDKDF (reference sequence). V was trimmed by 0 bases and J by 8 bases, leaving 10 bases between them. The CDR3 DNA sequence: TGTGCCACCAGCAGAGATAACAGCTGGGGCTACACCTTC. Translating it yields CATSRDNSWGYTF.

V usage is TRBV2 and J usage is TRBJ1-2, with no clear D. CDR3 length: 13 amino acids. Per germline, CDR1 SNHLY and CDR2 FYNNEI. Trimming took 5 bases from V and 2 from J, leaving 9 bases between them. Here the CDR3 reads CASSREGNYGYTF. CDR3 nucleotides: TGTGCCAGCAGTAGGGAGGGAAACTATGGCTACACCTTC.

The J gene is TRBJ1-2, the V gene TRBV6-5, with 12 bases that match TRBD1. V shed 5 bases and J 7 bases; nucleotides not matched to a gene: 5. The CDR3 has 14 amino acids. CDR1 is MNHEY, CDR2 SVGAGI, per germline. CDR3 in DNA: TGTGCCAGCAGTCTGGGACAGGGGGCGCCTGGCTACACCTTC. Translation gives CASSLGQGAPGYTF.

The chain has TRBV5-1 and TRBJ1-2; weak D call: TRBD1 (5 bases). This CDR3 is built from 12 residues. V was trimmed by 4 bases and J by 8 bases, leaving 12 bases between them. CDR1 is SGHRS, CDR2 YFSETQ, per germline. CDR3 DNA: TGCGCCAGCAGCCCGGAGGGGAGCGGCTACACCTTC. This codes for CASSPEGSGYTF.

The DNA for the CDR3 is TGTGCCATCGCGGGTAGCGGGGGTTTGAGAGAGACCCAGTACTTC. It translates to CAIAGSGGLRETQYF. V usage is TRBV10-3 and J usage is TRBJ2-5, with 9 bases that match TRBD2. The V and J ends lost 8 bases and 4 bases, in that order; junction bases with no gene match: 11. The CDR3 extends over 15 amino acids. The germline gives CDR1 ENHRY, CDR2 SYGVKD.

The chain employs TRBV5-4 and TRBJ1-2; 7 nucleotides match TRBD1. This CDR3 is 15 amino acids long. Per germline, CDR1 SGHNT and CDR2 YYREEE (reference sequence). V was pared by 4 bases and J by 2 bases, with 8 bases of the junction left unmatched. For the CDR3, the DNA is TGTGCCAGCAGCCCTAGCGGGACAGTGAACTATGGCTACACCTTC. Translated: CASSPSGTVNYGYTF. The whole variable domain, remainder taken from reference TRBV5-4 and TRBJ1-2, is ETGVTQSPTHLIKTRGQQVTLRCSSQSGHNTVSWYQQALGQGPQFIFQYYREEENGRGNFPPRFSGLQFPNYSSELNVNALELDDSALYLCASSPSGTVNYGYTFGSGTRLTVV.

DNA of the CDR3: TGCAGCGTTGGCGGGATGTCGGACGGACGAAACTATGGCTACACCTTC. As protein: CSVGGMSDGRNYGYTF. The chain uses TRBV29-1 and TRBJ1-2; D unclear. CDR3 length: 16 residues. Germline V gene lookup returns CDR1 SQVTM and CDR2 ANQGSEA. The germline V and J ends were trimmed by 4 bases and 2 bases, with 20 bases remaining between them.

V usage is TRBV27 and J usage is TRBJ1-6, with no clear D. The germline V gene encodes CDR1 MNHEY and CDR2 SMNVEV (reference sequence). The CDR3 runs 17 residues. Trimming shortened V by 3 bases and J by 1 base, and 13 bases separated the two germline ends. The CDR3 is CASSFSVRGSYNSPLHF. The DNA of the CDR3 is TGTGCCAGCAGTTTTAGTGTTCGTGGTTCCTATAATTCACCCCTCCACTTT.